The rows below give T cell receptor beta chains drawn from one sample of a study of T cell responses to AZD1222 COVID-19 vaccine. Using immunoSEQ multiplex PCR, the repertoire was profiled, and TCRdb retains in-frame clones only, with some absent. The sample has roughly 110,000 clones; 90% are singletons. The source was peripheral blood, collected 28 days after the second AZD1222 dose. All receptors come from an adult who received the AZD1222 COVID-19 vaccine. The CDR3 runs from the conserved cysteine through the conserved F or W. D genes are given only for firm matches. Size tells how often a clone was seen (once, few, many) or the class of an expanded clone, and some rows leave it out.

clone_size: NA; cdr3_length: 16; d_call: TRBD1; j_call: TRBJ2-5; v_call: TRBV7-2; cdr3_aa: CASSLVNRGPGETQYF; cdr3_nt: TGTGCCAGCAGCTTAGTCAACAGGGGGCCGGGAGAGACCCAGTACTTC
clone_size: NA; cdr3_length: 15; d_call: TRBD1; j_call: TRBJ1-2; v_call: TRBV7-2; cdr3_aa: CASSSTGGGDYGYTF; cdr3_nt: TGTGCCAGCAGCTCGACAGGGGGGGGCGACTATGGCTACACCTTC
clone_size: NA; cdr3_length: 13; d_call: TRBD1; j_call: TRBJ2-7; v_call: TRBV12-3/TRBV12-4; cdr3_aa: CASRPGQGYEQYF; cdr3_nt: TGTGCCAGCAGGCCGGGACAGGGCTACGAGCAGTACTTC
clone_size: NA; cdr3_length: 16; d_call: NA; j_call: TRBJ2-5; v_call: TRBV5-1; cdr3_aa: CASSRPRGTQEETQYF; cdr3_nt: TGCGCCAGCAGCCGGCCCCGGGGGACTCAGGAAGAGACCCAGTACTTC
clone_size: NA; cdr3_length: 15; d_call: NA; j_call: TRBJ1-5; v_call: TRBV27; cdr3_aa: CASSLWADRYQPQHF; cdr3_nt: TGTGCCAGCAGTTTATGGGCGGACAGATATCAGCCCCAGCATTTT
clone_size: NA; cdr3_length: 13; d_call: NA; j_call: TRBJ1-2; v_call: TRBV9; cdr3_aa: CASTRDTDYGYTF; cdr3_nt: TGTGCCAGCACCCGGGACACGGACTATGGCTACACCTTC
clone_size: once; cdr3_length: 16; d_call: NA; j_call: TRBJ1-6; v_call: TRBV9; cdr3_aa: CASSRLGGRTHSPLHF; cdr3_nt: TGTGCCAGCAGCAGACTAGGAGGACGGACTCATTCACCCCTCCACTTT
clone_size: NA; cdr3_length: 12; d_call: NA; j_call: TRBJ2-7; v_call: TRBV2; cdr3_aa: CASRVESYEQYF; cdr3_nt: TGTGCCAGCAGGGTAGAGTCCTACGAGCAGTACTTC
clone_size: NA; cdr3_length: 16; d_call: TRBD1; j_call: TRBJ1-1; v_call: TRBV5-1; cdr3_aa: CASSLGQGRSRTEAFF; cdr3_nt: TGCGCCAGCAGCCTAGGACAGGGTAGGAGTAGGACTGAAGCTTTCTTT
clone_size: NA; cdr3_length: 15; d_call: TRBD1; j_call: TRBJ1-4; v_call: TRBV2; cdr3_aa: CASSPLTGGNEKLFF; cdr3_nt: TGTGCCAGCAGCCCACTGACAGGGGGTAATGAAAAACTGTTTTTT
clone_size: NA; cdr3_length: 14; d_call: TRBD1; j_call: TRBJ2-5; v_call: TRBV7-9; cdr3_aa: CASSRGDSQETQYF; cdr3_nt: TGTGCCAGCAGCAGAGGGGACAGCCAAGAGACCCAGTACTTC
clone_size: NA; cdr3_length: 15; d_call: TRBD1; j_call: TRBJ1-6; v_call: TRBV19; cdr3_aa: CASRNRGQGNSPLHF; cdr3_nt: TGTGCCAGTAGGAACCGGGGACAGGGTAATTCACCCCTCCACTTT
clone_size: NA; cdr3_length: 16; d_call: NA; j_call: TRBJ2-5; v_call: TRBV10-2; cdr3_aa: CASREGTAPGQETQYF; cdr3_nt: TGCGCCAGCAGGGAGGGAACCGCCCCGGGCCAAGAGACCCAGTACTTC